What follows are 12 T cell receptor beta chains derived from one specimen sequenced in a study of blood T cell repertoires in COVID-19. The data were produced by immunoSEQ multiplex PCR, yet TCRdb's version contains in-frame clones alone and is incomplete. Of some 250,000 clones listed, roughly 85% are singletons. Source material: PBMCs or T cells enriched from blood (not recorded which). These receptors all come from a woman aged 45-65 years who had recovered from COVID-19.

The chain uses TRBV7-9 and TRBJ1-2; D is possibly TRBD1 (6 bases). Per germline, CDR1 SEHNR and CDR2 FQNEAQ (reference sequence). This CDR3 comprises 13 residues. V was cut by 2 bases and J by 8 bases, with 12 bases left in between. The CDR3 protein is CASSLNRDKGYTF. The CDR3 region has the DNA TGTGCCAGCAGCTTAAACAGGGATAAGGGCTACACCTTC.

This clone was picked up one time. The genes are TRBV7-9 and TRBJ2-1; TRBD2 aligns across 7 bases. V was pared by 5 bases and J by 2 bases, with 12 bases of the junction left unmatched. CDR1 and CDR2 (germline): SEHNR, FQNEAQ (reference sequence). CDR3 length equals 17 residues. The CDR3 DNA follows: TGTGCCAGCAGCGCCGTCCCCCTCGGGGGGACCTACAATGAGCAGTTCTTC. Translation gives CASSAVPLGGTYNEQFF.

Here the CDR3 DNA reads TGTGCCAGCAGCCCCCTGGGAGGAACAGATACGCAGTATTTT. It translates to CASSPLGGTDTQYF. V is TRBV6-5 and J is TRBJ2-3, with D maybe TRBD2 (6 bases). The V gene lost 6 bases and the J gene lost 3 bases, with 13 bases spanning the gap. The CDR3 is made up of 14 amino acids. Germline V gene lookup returns CDR1 MNHEY and CDR2 SVGAGI.

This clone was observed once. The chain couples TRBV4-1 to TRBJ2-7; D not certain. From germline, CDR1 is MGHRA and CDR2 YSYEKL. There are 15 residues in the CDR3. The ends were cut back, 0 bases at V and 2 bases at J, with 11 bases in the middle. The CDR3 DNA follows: TGCGCCAGCAGCCAAGATCTAGGCAGTACCTACGAGCAGTACTTC. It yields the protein CASSQDLGSTYEQYF.

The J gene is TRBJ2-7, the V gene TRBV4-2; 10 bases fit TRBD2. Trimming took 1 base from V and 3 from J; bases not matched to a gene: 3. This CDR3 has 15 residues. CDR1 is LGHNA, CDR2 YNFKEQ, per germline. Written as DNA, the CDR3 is TGTGCCAGCAGCCAAGCTCCTAGCGGGAGCTACGAGCAGTACTTC. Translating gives CASSQAPSGSYEQYF.

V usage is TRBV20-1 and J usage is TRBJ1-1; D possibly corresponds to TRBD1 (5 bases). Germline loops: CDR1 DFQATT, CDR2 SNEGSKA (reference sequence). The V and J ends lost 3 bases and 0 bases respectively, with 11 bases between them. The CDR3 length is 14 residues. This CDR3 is CSASRGHLNTEAFF. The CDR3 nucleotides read TGCAGTGCTAGTCGCGGACACTTGAACACTGAAGCTTTCTTT.

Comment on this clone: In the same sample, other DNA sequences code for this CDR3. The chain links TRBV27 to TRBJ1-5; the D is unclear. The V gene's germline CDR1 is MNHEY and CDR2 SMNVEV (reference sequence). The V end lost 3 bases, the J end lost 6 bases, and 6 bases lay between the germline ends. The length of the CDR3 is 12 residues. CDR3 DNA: TGTGCCAGCAGTTTCTCCGGTCAGCCCCAGCATTTT. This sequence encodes CASSFSGQPQHF.

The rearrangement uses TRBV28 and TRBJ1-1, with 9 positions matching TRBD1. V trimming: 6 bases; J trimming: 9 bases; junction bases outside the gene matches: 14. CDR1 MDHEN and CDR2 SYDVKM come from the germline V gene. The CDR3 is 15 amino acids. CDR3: CASRKQGASLRKAFF. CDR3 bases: TGTGCCAGCAGAAAACAGGGGGCTTCCTTGAGGAAAGCTTTCTTT. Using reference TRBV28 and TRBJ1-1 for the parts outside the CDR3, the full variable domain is DVKVTQSSRYLVKRTGEKVFLECVQDMDHENMFWYRQDPGLGLRLIYFSYDVKMKEKGDIPEGYSVSREKKERFSLILESASTNQTSMYLCASRKQGASLRKAFFGQGTRLTVV.

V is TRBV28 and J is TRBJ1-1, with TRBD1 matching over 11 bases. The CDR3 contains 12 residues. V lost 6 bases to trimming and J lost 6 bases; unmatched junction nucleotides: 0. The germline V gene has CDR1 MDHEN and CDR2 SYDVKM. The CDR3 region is CASRGQGAEAFF. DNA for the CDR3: TGTGCCAGCAGGGGACAGGGGGCTGAAGCTTTCTTT.

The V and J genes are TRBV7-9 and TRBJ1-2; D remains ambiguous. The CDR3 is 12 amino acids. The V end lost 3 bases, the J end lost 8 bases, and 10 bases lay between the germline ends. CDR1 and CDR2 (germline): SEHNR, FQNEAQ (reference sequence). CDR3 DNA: TGTGCCAGCAGCTTGGAATGGGAGGGCTACACCTTC. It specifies CASSLEWEGYTF.

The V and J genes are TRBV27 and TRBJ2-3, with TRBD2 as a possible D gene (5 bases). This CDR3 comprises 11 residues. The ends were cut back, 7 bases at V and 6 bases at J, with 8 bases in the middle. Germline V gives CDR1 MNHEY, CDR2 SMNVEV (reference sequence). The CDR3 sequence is CASIRGDTQYF. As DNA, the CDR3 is TGTGCCAGCATACGAGGGGATACGCAGTATTTT.

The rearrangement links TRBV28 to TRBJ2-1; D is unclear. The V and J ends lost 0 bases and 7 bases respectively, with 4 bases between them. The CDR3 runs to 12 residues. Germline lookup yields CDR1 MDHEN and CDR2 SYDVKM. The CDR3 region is CASSLWQNEQFF. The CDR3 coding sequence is TGTGCCAGCAGTTTATGGCAGAATGAGCAGTTCTTC.